The 29 T cell receptor beta chains below were found in one sample sequenced in a study of response to subunit inactivated influenza vaccine. One entry per CDR3 protein, called by TCRdb with MiXCR from the RT-PCR reads. The table records 650,000 or so distinct CDR3 sequences, around 15% of them present only once. Specimen: PBMCs from blood, collected around two weeks before vaccination. The receptors were sampled from a man aged 50 or older who received an inactivated influenza vaccine.

Only a few counts were recorded for this clonotype. This rearrangement joins TRBV7-9 to TRBJ1-1; TRBD1 is a possible D gene (5 bases). In germline, CDR1 is SEHNR, CDR2 FQNEAQ (reference sequence). The length of the CDR3 is 15 residues. Trimming shortened V by 5 bases and J by 4 bases, and 17 bases separated the two germline ends. CDR3: CASSRGTHVGTEAFF. The DNA for the CDR3 is TGTGCCAGCAGCCGAGGGACCCATGTGGGCACTGAAGCTTTCTTT.

This clonotype showed up just a few times. This sequence joins TRBV2 and TRBJ2-3, with TRBD1 matching 7 bases. The J segment lost 0 bases and the V segment lost 6 bases, leaving 9 bases of the junction unmatched. The germline gives CDR1 SNHLY, CDR2 FYNNEI. The CDR3 extends over 16 amino acids. The CDR3 DNA reads as TGTGCCAGCAGACGACAGGGCGCGTTCAGCACAGATACGCAGTATTTT. Its protein is CASRRQGAFSTDTQYF.

This chain uses TRBV5-1 with TRBJ2-2, with 14 bases fitting TRBD2. Per germline, CDR1 SGHRS and CDR2 YFSETQ. The V segment lost 3 bases and the J segment 5 bases; nucleotides outside the gene matches: 9. This CDR3 is 18 amino acids long. The CDR3 sequence: CASSSLTSGRAVTGELFF. CDR3 coding DNA: TGCGCCAGCAGCTCCCTGACTAGCGGGAGGGCCGTAACCGGGGAGCTGTTTTTT.

This clonotype was recorded many times. The gene calls are TRBV11-1 and TRBJ2-2, with D unclear. Trimming pared 6 bases from V and 1 base from J, leaving 6 bases between. CDR3 size: 13 residues. Germline lookup yields CDR1 SGHAT and CDR2 FQDESV (reference sequence). CDR3 residues: CASSTQNTGELFF. In DNA, the CDR3 is TGTGCCAGCAGTACCCAGAACACCGGGGAGCTGTTTTTT.

This clonotype was seen more than once but under ten times. The chain uses TRBV27 and TRBJ2-1, with 14 bases that match TRBD2. V shed 2 bases and J 12 bases; nucleotides not matched to a gene: 6. This CDR3 has 15 amino acids. The germline gives CDR1 MNHEY, CDR2 SMNVEV (reference sequence). The CDR3 coding sequence is TGTGCCAGCAGTTTAGGGACTAGCGGGAGAAGGTGGCAGTTCTTC. This sequence encodes CASSLGTSGRRWQFF.

This rearrangement joins TRBV11-2 to TRBJ2-1; D is possibly TRBD1 or TRBD2 (5 bases each). Trimming cost V 5 bases and J 2 bases, with 16 bases left between them. The CDR3 sequence is 16 residues long. In germline, CDR1 is SGHAT, CDR2 FQNNGV. The DNA for the CDR3 is TGTGCCAGCAGCCCCCCTAGAGGGGACCCCTACAATGAGCAGTTCTTC. This codes for CASSPPRGDPYNEQFF. The full variable domain, with the rest looked up from reference TRBV11-2 and TRBJ2-1, is EAGVAQSPRYKIIEKRQSVAFWCNPISGHATLYWYQQILGQGPKLLIQFQNNGVVDDSQLPKDRFSAERLKGVDSTLKIQPAKLEDSAVYLCASSPPRGDPYNEQFFGPGTRLTVL.

In nucleotides, the CDR3 is TGCGCCAGCAGCGGGGGGTCGGATCAGCCCCAGCATTTT. Residues: CASSGGSDQPQHF. V usage is TRBV5-1 and J usage is TRBJ1-5; D is possibly TRBD1 (5 bases). This CDR3 comprises 13 residues. V was shortened by 4 bases and J by 5 bases, with 10 bases between the two germline ends. Germline V gives CDR1 SGHRS, CDR2 YFSETQ.

This clonotype has a count of ten or more. The chain couples TRBV6-1 to TRBJ2-7, with 8 nucleotides matching TRBD2. Germline lookup yields CDR1 MNHNS and CDR2 SASEGT. V lost 5 bases and J lost 2; bases outside the gene matches: 11. This CDR3 region has 16 residues. The CDR3 sequence: CASSPTGAGGTYEQYF. The CDR3 DNA reads TGTGCCAGCAGTCCCACGGGGGCGGGGGGAACCTACGAGCAGTACTTC.

This clonotype appeared a few times. The chain joins TRBV28 to TRBJ1-3; a possible D gene is TRBD1 (6 bases). CDR3 length equals 14 residues. CDR1 and CDR2 (germline): MDHEN, SYDVKM. Deletions cut 8 bases from V and 3 bases from J, with 14 bases between. The CDR3 protein is CASAGRGGGNTIYF. CDR3 coding DNA: TGTGCCAGCGCGGGCAGGGGCGGTGGAAACACCATATATTTT. Full variable domain (outside the CDR3, taken from reference TRBV28 and TRBJ1-3): DVKVTQSSRYLVKRTGEKVFLECVQDMDHENMFWYRQDPGLGLRLIYFSYDVKMKEKGDIPEGYSVSREKKERFSLILESASTNQTSMYLCASAGRGGGNTIYFGEGSWLTVV.

This clonotype was counted at least ten times. The chain recombines TRBV20-1 with TRBJ2-1, with TRBD1 matching over 7 bases. Germline V gene sequence: CDR1 DFQATT, CDR2 SNEGSKA (reference sequence). V was clipped by 6 bases and J by 4 bases; unmatched bases: 6. The CDR3 is 13 residues long. CDR3 protein: CSAAGTEYNEQFF. CDR3 coding DNA: TGCAGTGCAGCCGGGACAGAGTACAATGAGCAGTTCTTC.

The chain uses TRBV20-1 and TRBJ1-6; no firm D call. V lost 6 bases and J 5 bases, leaving 17 bases between the germline ends. The germline V gene has CDR1 DFQATT and CDR2 SNEGSKA (reference sequence). The length of the CDR3 is 15 residues. For the CDR3, the DNA is TGCAGTGCAGACCCCTCGGGAGCAAATAATTCACCCCTCCACTTT. Residues: CSADPSGANNSPLHF.

This clonotype was seen at least ten times. The chain links TRBV20-1 to TRBJ2-3; D is tentatively TRBD1 or TRBD2 (6 bases each). CDR1 is DFQATT, CDR2 SNEGSKA, per germline (reference sequence). The CDR3 is 15 amino acids. V shed 8 bases and J shed 0 bases, with 18 bases lying between them. CDR3 coding DNA: TGCAGTCCCCTGTGGTGGGGGGCTAGCACAGATACGCAGTATTTT. As protein: CSPLWWGASTDTQYF.

This clonotype occurred many times. This chain links TRBV5-1 with TRBJ2-5; 8 nucleotides agree with TRBD2. Germline V gene sequence: CDR1 SGHRS, CDR2 YFSETQ. The V segment lost 5 bases and the J segment 7 bases; nucleotides outside the gene matches: 7. There are 13 residues in the CDR3. CDR3: CASRLSGEGTQYF. In DNA form, the CDR3 reads TGCGCCAGCAGACTTAGCGGGGAAGGGACCCAGTACTTC.

The V gene is TRBV4-2, the J gene TRBJ2-7; TRBD1 matches 7 bases. Germline-derived CDR1 and CDR2 are LGHNA and YNFKEQ. V trimming: 1 base; J trimming: 6 bases; junction bases outside the gene matches: 6. The CDR3 covers 14 residues. The CDR3 region has the DNA TGTGCCAGCAGCCAAGTGACAGGGCACACCGAGCAGTACTTC. Residues: CASSQVTGHTEQYF.

The genes are TRBV27 and TRBJ2-1; TRBD2 aligns across 16 bases. V lost 8 bases, J lost 8 bases, and 9 bases stayed unmatched. This CDR3 contains 16 residues. The germline gives CDR1 MNHEY, CDR2 SMNVEV (reference sequence). This chain's CDR3 is CASYHRGLAGGDEQFF. As DNA, the CDR3 is TGTGCCAGCTACCACCGGGGACTAGCGGGAGGGGATGAGCAGTTCTTC.

The rearrangement links TRBV29-1 to TRBJ2-3; 10 bases match TRBD2. The CDR3 has 15 residues. CDR1 SQVTM and CDR2 ANQGSEA come from the germline V gene. V shed 0 bases, J shed 4 bases, and the junction held 4 bases outside the gene matches. CDR3 sequence: CSVEDQSGRADTQYF. CDR3 sequence (DNA): TGCAGCGTTGAAGATCAAAGCGGGAGGGCAGATACGCAGTATTTT.

This clonotype was seen a few times. The rearrangement uses TRBV10-3 and TRBJ1-2, with D tentatively TRBD1 (6 bases). Germline-derived CDR1 and CDR2 are ENHRY and SYGVKD. This CDR3 region has 16 residues. The V gene lost 2 bases and the J gene lost 2 bases, with 15 bases spanning the gap. The CDR3 region has the DNA TGTGCCATCAGTGAGAGCCCGAGGGGGACCAACTATGGCTACACCTTC. Translating gives CAISESPRGTNYGYTF.

The gene calls are TRBV4-3 and TRBJ1-3; D not certain. This CDR3 has 13 amino acids. With 2 bases removed from V and 2 bases from J, the gap between germline ends came to 4 bases. Germline CDR1 LGHNA, CDR2 YSLEER. This CDR3 reads CASSQIAGNTIYF. The CDR3 DNA reads TGCGCCAGCAGCCAAATTGCTGGAAACACCATATATTTT.

This chain links TRBV5-1 with TRBJ2-3; 7 bases are a match to TRBD1. After removal of 4 bases from V and 5 bases from J, the junction contained 10 bases not matched to a gene. The germline gives CDR1 SGHRS, CDR2 YFSETQ. This CDR3 is built from 15 residues. The CDR3 here is CASSESSSGGDTQYF. The CDR3 DNA reads TGCGCCAGCAGCGAGTCATCTTCAGGGGGAGATACGCAGTATTTT.

The rearrangement uses TRBV18 and TRBJ2-7, with 11 bases matching TRBD2. V dropped 2 bases and J dropped 0; count of bases not matched to a gene: 6. Germline lookup yields CDR1 KGHSH and CDR2 LQKENI. This CDR3 is 17 amino acids long. The CDR3 coding sequence is TGTGCCAGCTCACCATTAGCGGGGGGGCCAAACTCCTACGAGCAGTACTTC. It yields the protein CASSPLAGGPNSYEQYF.

Ten or more counts support this clonotype. This chain uses TRBV7-2 with TRBJ1-6, with D possibly being TRBD1 (6 bases). The CDR3 runs 14 residues. Germline lookup yields CDR1 SGHTA and CDR2 FQGNSA. The V end was cut by 1 base, the J end by 7 bases, with 8 bases between. CDR3 bases: TGTGCCAGCAGCTTAGTAGGACAGAATTCACCCCTCCACTTT. This translates into CASSLVGQNSPLHF.

This clonotype was observed a handful of times. The rearrangement uses TRBV3-1 and TRBJ1-1; D call uncertain. The length of the CDR3 is 14 residues. Germline CDR1 LGHDT, CDR2 YNNKEL (reference sequence). Trimming took 1 base from V and 1 from J, leaving 7 bases between them. The CDR3 nucleotides are TGTGCCAGCAGCCAAGCCGTTGGGAACACTGAAGCTTTCTTT. This gives the protein CASSQAVGNTEAFF.

This clonotype showed up many times. DNA for the CDR3: TGTGCCAGCAGTGAAGCTTATAGCAATCAGCCCCAGCATTTT. Protein product: CASSEAYSNQPQHF. The rearrangement uses TRBV2 and TRBJ1-5; unclear D gene. CDR3 size: 14 residues. Germline-derived CDR1 and CDR2 are SNHLY and FYNNEI. Trimming cost V 0 bases and J 0 bases, with 3 bases left between them.

The rearrangement links TRBV5-1 to TRBJ2-1; D gene unclear. Germline V lookup: CDR1 SGHRS, CDR2 YFSETQ. The CDR3 sequence is 16 residues long. Trimming took off 5 bases at V and 2 bases at J, with 17 bases between the two ends. The CDR3: CASSVKLSETYNEQFF. The DNA of the CDR3 is TGCGCCAGCAGTGTAAAGCTATCCGAGACCTACAATGAGCAGTTCTTC.

This clonotype came up a few times. The chain couples TRBV5-4 to TRBJ2-1, with 7 nucleotides matching TRBD1. Germline V CDR1 and CDR2: SGHNT, YYREEE (reference sequence). CDR3 length: 15 residues. After removal of 1 base from V and 6 bases from J, the junction contained 7 bases not matched to a gene. The CDR3 bases are TGTGCCAGCAGCTTGCCTGGACAGGCCGGCAATGAGCAGTTCTTC. Translating it yields CASSLPGQAGNEQFF.

This clonotype was seen a few times. The V gene is TRBV4-3, the J gene TRBJ2-1; 8 bases fit TRBD2. The germline V gene encodes CDR1 LGHNA and CDR2 YSLEER. This CDR3 comprises 15 residues. V shed 5 bases and J 4 bases; nucleotides not matched to a gene: 7. CDR3 nucleotide sequence: TGCGCCAGCAGCTCAGTAGCGGGGATGTACAATGAGCAGTTCTTC. Protein: CASSSVAGMYNEQFF.

This clonotype was counted only a few times. This chain uses TRBV7-8 with TRBJ2-1; TRBD2 is a possible D gene (6 bases). Looked up from germline, CDR1 is SGHVS and CDR2 is FQNEAQ. The V end was cut by 5 bases, the J end by 4 bases, with 18 bases between. There are 16 residues in the CDR3. The CDR3 is CASSPRGSGPYNEQFF. In nucleotides, the CDR3 is TGTGCCAGCAGCCCGCGTGGGAGCGGGCCTTACAATGAGCAGTTCTTC. Looking up the rest from reference TRBV7-8 and TRBJ2-1 gives the full variable domain: GAGVSQSPRYKVAKRGQDVALRCDPISGHVSLFWYQQALGQGPEFLTYFQNEAQLDKSGLPSDRFFAERPEGSVSTLKIQRTQQEDSAVYLCASSPRGSGPYNEQFFGPGTRLTVL.

The chain joins TRBV7-9 to TRBJ2-7; a weak D match, TRBD1 (5 bases). This CDR3 contains 16 residues. Germline lookup yields CDR1 SEHNR and CDR2 FQNEAQ (reference sequence). V gave up 0 bases and J gave up 1 base, with 13 bases separating them. The CDR3 here is CASSLAVPGLSYEQYF. CDR3 coding DNA: TGTGCCAGCAGCTTAGCCGTGCCAGGGTTGTCCTACGAGCAGTACTTC.

This clonotype was recorded a few times. This chain joins TRBV28 and TRBJ1-6; maybe TRBD1 (5 bases). The V and J ends lost 2 bases and 7 bases respectively, with 9 bases between them. Per germline, CDR1 MDHEN and CDR2 SYDVKM. The CDR3 spans 14 residues. CDR3 sequence: CASSLGRANSPLHF. In DNA form, the CDR3 reads TGTGCCAGCAGTTTAGGCAGGGCGAATTCACCCCTCCACTTT. Drawing the rest from reference TRBV28 and TRBJ1-6, the complete variable domain is DVKVTQSSRYLVKRTGEKVFLECVQDMDHENMFWYRQDPGLGLRLIYFSYDVKMKEKGDIPEGYSVSREKKERFSLILESASTNQTSMYLCASSLGRANSPLHFGNGTRLTVT.